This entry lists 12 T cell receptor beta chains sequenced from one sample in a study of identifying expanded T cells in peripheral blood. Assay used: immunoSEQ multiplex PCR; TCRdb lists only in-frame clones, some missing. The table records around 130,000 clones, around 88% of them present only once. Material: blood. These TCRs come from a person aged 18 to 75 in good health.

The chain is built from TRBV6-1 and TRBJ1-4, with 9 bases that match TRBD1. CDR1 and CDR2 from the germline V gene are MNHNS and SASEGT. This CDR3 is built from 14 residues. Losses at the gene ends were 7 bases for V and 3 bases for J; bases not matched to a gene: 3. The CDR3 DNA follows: TGTGCCAGCACTTGGACAGGGGCTAATGAAAAACTGTTTTTT. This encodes CASTWTGANEKLFF.

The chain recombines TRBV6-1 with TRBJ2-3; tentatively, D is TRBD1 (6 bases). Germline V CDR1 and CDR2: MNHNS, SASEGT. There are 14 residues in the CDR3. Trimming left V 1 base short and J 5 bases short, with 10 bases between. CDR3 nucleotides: TGTGCCAGCAGTGAAGACAGGGTTGAAGATACGCAGTATTTT. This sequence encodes CASSEDRVEDTQYF.

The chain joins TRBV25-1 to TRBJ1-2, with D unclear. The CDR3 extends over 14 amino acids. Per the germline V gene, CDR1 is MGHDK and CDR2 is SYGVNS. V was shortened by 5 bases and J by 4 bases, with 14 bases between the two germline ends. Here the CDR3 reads CASSLGWGLYGYTF. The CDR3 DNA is TGTGCCAGCAGTCTTGGGTGGGGTCTCTATGGCTACACCTTC.

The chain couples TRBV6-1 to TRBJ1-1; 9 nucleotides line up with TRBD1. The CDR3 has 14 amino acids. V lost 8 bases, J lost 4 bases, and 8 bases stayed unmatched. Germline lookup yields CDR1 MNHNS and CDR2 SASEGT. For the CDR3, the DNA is TGTGCCAGCTCGGACAGGGGCCGGGGCACTGAAGCTTTCTTT. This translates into CASSDRGRGTEAFF.

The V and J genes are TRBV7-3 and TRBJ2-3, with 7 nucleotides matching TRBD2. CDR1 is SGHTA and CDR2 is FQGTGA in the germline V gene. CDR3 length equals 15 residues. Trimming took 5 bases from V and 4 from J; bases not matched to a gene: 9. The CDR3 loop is CASSPGGVRADTQYF. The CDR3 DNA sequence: TGTGCCAGCAGCCCGGGGGGAGTTAGGGCAGATACGCAGTATTTT.

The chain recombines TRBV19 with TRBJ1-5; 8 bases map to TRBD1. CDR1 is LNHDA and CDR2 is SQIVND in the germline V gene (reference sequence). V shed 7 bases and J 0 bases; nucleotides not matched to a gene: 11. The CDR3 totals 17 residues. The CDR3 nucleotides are TGTGCCAGTACCGGACAGGGCCGAATCAATAGCAATCAGCCCCAGCATTTT. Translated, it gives CASTGQGRINSNQPQHF. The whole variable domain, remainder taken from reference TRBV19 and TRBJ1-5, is DGGITQSPKYLFRKEGQNVTLSCEQNLNHDAMYWYRQDPGQGLRLIYYSQIVNDFQKGDIAEGYSVSREKKESFPLTVTSAQKNPTAFYLCASTGQGRINSNQPQHFGDGTRLSIL.

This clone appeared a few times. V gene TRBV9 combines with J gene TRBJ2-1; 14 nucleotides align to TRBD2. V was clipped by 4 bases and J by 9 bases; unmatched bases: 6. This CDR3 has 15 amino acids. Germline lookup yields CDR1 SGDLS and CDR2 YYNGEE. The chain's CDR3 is CASSRTSGRSPEQFF. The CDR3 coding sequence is TGTGCCAGCAGCCGGACTAGCGGGAGGTCCCCTGAGCAGTTCTTC. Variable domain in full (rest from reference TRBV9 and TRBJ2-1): DSGVTQTPKHLITATGQRVTLRCSPRSGDLSVYWYQQSLDQGLQFLIQYYNGEERAKGNILERFSAQQFPDLHSELNLSSLELGDSALYFCASSRTSGRSPEQFFGPGTRLTVL.

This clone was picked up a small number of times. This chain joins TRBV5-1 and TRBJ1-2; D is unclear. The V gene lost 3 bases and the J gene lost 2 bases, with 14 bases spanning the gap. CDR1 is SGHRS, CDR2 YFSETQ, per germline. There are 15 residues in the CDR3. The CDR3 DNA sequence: TGCGCCAGCAGCTCCGAGTCGGGGATCAACTATGGCTACACCTTC. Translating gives CASSSESGINYGYTF. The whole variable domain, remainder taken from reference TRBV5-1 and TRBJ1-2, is KAGVTQTPRYLIKTRGQQVTLSCSPISGHRSVSWYQQTPGQGLQFLFEYFSETQRNKGNFPGRFSGRQFSNSRSEMNVSTLELGDSALYLCASSSESGINYGYTFGSGTRLTVV.

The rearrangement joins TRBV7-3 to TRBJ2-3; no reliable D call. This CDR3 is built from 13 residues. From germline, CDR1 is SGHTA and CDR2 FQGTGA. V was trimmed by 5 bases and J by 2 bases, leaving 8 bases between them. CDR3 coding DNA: TGTGCCAGCAGCACCTCTATCACAGATACGCAGTATTTT. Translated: CASSTSITDTQYF.

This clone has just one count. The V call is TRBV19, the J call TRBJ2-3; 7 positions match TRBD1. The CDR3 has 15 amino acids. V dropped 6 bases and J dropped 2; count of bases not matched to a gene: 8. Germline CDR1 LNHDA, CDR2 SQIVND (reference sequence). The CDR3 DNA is TGTGCCAGTAGAGGGGGACAGCGAAACACAGATACGCAGTATTTT. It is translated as CASRGGQRNTDTQYF.

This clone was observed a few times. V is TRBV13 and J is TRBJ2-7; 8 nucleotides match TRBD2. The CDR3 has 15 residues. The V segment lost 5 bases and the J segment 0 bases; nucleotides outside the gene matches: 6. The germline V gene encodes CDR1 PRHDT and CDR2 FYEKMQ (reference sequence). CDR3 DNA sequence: TGTGCCAGCAGCAAGAGCGGGGGACGCTCCTACGAGCAGTACTTC. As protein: CASSKSGGRSYEQYF.

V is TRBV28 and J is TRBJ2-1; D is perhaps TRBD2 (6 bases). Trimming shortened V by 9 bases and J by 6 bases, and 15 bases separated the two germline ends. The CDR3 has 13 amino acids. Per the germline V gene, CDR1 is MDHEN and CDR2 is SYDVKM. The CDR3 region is CASSGRRGNEQFF. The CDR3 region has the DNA TGTGCCAGTAGCGGACGGAGGGGCAATGAGCAGTTCTTC.